A single sample gave rise to the 6 T cell receptor beta chains below, sequenced in a study of blood T cell repertoires in COVID-19. Assay used: immunoSEQ multiplex PCR; TCRdb lists only in-frame clones, some missing. The sample records about 160,000 clones, around 83% being singletons. Sequencing used peripheral blood. These receptors came from a woman aged 60-70 years with COVID-19, enrolled during active disease.

This chain connects TRBV4-1 to TRBJ1-5, with 7 bases lining up with TRBD1. Germline-derived CDR1 and CDR2 are MGHRA and YSYEKL. The CDR3 is 16 residues long. Germline trimming cut 1 base from V and 4 bases from J; bases unmatched to any gene: 7. The chain's CDR3 is CASSQGRQGWNQPQHF. CDR3 nucleotide sequence: TGCGCCAGCAGCCAAGGGCGACAGGGTTGGAATCAGCCCCAGCATTTT.

The chain couples TRBV6-5 to TRBJ1-2; 7 positions match TRBD1. V shed 5 bases and J 5 bases; nucleotides not matched to a gene: 5. CDR1 MNHEY and CDR2 SVGAGI come from the germline V gene. The CDR3 length is 13 residues. CDR3 in DNA: TGTGCCAGCAGTAGACAGGGCTTTTATGGCTACACCTTC. Its translation is CASSRQGFYGYTF.

The chain joins TRBV29-1 to TRBJ2-5; the match to TRBD1 covers 10 bases. This CDR3 region has 14 residues. Germline CDR1 and CDR2: SQVTM and ANQGSEA. V was clipped by 8 bases and J by 5 bases; unmatched bases: 11. The CDR3 DNA follows: TGCAGCATTCGACAGGGGGCGCGAATTGAGACCCAGTACTTC. This encodes CSIRQGARIETQYF.

The CDR3 DNA sequence: TGTGCCAGCAGCGGACTGACTAGCAATCAGCCCCAGCATTTT. Translation gives CASSGLTSNQPQHF. The rearrangement joins TRBV5-6 to TRBJ1-5, with D hard to call. This CDR3 contains 14 residues. Germline assignment: CDR1 SGHDT and CDR2 YYEEEE. Deletions cut 4 bases from V and 0 bases from J, with 8 bases between.

The rearrangement joins TRBV9 to TRBJ1-6, with 9 nucleotides matching TRBD1. Losses at the gene ends were 4 bases for V and 7 bases for J; bases not matched to a gene: 6. The CDR3 runs 15 residues. CDR1 SGDLS and CDR2 YYNGEE come from the germline V gene. CDR3 sequence (DNA): TGTGCCAGCAGCCCCCGACAGGGGGTGAATTCACCCCTCCACTTT. Amino acid sequence: CASSPRQGVNSPLHF.

The J gene is TRBJ2-7, the V gene TRBV7-8, with D unresolved. The length of the CDR3 is 13 residues. V lost 8 bases to trimming and J lost 3 bases, with 14 bases between them. Germline values: CDR1 SGHVS, CDR2 FQNEAQ. CDR3 sequence reads: CASLPLGDYEQYF. DNA of the CDR3: TGTGCCAGCCTTCCGTTAGGAGACTACGAGCAGTACTTC.